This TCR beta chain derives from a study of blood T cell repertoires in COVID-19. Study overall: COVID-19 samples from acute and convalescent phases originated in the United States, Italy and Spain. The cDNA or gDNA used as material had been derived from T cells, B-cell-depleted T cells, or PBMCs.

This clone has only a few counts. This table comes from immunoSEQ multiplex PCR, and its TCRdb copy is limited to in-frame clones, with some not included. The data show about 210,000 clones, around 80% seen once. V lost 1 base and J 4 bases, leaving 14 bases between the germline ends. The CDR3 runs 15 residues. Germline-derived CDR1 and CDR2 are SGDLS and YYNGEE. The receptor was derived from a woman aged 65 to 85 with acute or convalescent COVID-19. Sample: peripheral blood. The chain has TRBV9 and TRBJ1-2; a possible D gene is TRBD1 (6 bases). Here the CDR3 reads CASSVLPGEGYGYTF. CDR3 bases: TGTGCCAGCAGCGTACTCCCAGGGGAAGGCTATGGCTACACCTTC.